This TCR beta chain was recovered during a study of blood T cell repertoires in COVID-19. In the authors' methods: How many nucleated cells were present was estimated from reference gene primer amplification. Profiled with immunoSEQ multiplex PCR; TCRdb holds only in-frame clones, not every one. The V and J calls and clone size come from that table; D and trimming were worked out from the DNA. The top ten clones hold around 16% of a sample with about 250,000 clones, 65% to 90% of them seen once. Trimming removed 1 base from V and 1 base from J; junction bases left unmatched: 4. This CDR3 comprises 15 residues. Germline lookup yields CDR1 LNHNV and CDR2 YYDKDF (reference sequence). Individuals drawn from some 25 US areas were roughly 18 to 95 years old. Participants' own reports of clinical history determined their cohort assignment. Two negative PCRs, clearance, or symptom resolution were required of recovered Cohort 3 donors.

Sequencing used PBMCs or T cells enriched from blood (not recorded which). The clonotype originates from a young man who had recovered from COVID-19. V gene TRBV15 combines with J gene TRBJ2-7; 7 bases align to TRBD2. DNA for the CDR3: TGTGCCACCAGCAGAGCTCCTAGCGGTTCCTACGAGCAGTACTTC. Its protein is CATSRAPSGSYEQYF.